This is a list of T cell receptor beta chains from one sample in a study of neurological immune-mediated disorders. TCRdb processed the 5' RACE reads anew with MiXCR; each CDR3 protein has one entry. The sample includes tens of thousands of distinct CDR3 sequences, approximately 4% of them seen just once. The sequenced sample consisted of PBMCs. All receptors derive from a man between 50 and 59 years old with multiple sclerosis. Both conserved end residues are part of each CDR3. D genes are given only for firm matches. The size entry is marked missing in some rows and otherwise reads once, few, many or a size class.

d_gene	abundance	v_gene	j_gene	CDR3nt	CDR3aa
TRBD1	few	TRBV6-5	TRBJ2-7	TGTGCCAGCAGCACAGACAGGGGGCTTGTCTACGAGCAGTACTTC	CASSTDRGLVYEQYF
NA	many	TRBV5-4	TRBJ1-6	TGTGCCAGCAGCTTGGATCCCGACAGCTCTAATTCACCCCTCCACTTT	CASSLDPDSSNSPLHF
TRBD1	NA	TRBV14	TRBJ2-7	TGTGCCAGCAGCCAAGGAGGGACAGGCGGCTCCTACGAGCAGTACTTC	CASSQGGTGGSYEQYF
NA	many	TRBV20-1	TRBJ1-1	TGCAGTGCTAGAGGACCGCTGAACACTGAAGCTTTCTTT	CSARGPLNTEAFF
NA	many	TRBV5-1	TRBJ1-5	TGCGCCAGCAGCTTGGGACAGTCCAATCAGCCCCAGCATTTT	CASSLGQSNQPQHF
TRBD2	NA	TRBV10-3	TRBJ2-5	TGTGCCATCAGTAATAGCGGGGGGGCCAAGGAGACCCAGTACTTC	CAISNSGGAKETQYF
TRBD1	many	TRBV7-9	TRBJ2-1	TGTGCCAGCAGCCCAGACCAGGGGGCGTACAATGAGCAGTTCTTC	CASSPDQGAYNEQFF
NA	many	TRBV2	TRBJ2-3	TGTGCCAGCAGTCCGCCAGACGACCCCACAGATACGCAGTATTTT	CASSPPDDPTDTQYF
TRBD1	many	TRBV20-1	TRBJ1-1	TGCAGTGCCTCGGGACAGGGAACGAACACTGAAGCTTTCTTT	CSASGQGTNTEAFF
TRBD2	many	TRBV10-1	TRBJ2-3	TGCGCCAGCAGTGAGTCACGGGGGCGGGGGGCCCCGTCAAGCACAGATACGCAGTATTTT	CASSESRGRGAPSSTDTQYF
NA	many	TRBV28	TRBJ2-2	TGTGCCAGCAGTTTGGGGGGGCCCCCACCCGGGGAGCTGTTTTTT	CASSLGGPPPGELFF
TRBD2	many	TRBV12-3/TRBV12-4	TRBJ2-3	TGTGCCAGCAGTTTTGGGAGGGACCTCACAGATACGCAGTATTTT	CASSFGRDLTDTQYF
NA	NA	TRBV4-1	TRBJ2-7	TGCGCCAGCAGCCAAGCGGGCAGGGGTTCCTACGAGCAGTACTTC	CASSQAGRGSYEQYF
NA	many	TRBV7-8	TRBJ2-3	TGTGCCAGCAGCTTTACTCGGACTTCGAGCGCAGATACGCAGTATTTT	CASSFTRTSSADTQYF
NA	many	TRBV7-8	TRBJ1-2	TGTGCCAGCAGCTTAGCGCGGGGGAGACTAGACTATGGCTACACCTTC	CASSLARGRLDYGYTF
TRBD1	many	TRBV24-1	TRBJ2-1	TGTGCCACCAGTCGAAGGACAGGGGGCACAAATGAGCAGTTCTTC	CATSRRTGGTNEQFF
TRBD1	many	TRBV24-1	TRBJ2-6	TGTGCCACCAGTGATTCACCGGGACAGGGCGCGGGGGCCAACGTCCTGACTTTC	CATSDSPGQGAGANVLTF
NA	NA	TRBV7-9	TRBJ2-7	TGTGCCAGCAGGAGACTAAACGAGCAGTACTTC	CASRRLNEQYF
NA	many	TRBV14	TRBJ1-2	TGTGCCAGCAGCCTCCCCCTCGCGGCGGGGGGCGATGATGGCTACACCTTC	CASSLPLAAGGDDGYTF
TRBD1	many	TRBV28	TRBJ1-6	TGTGCCAGCAGACTTCAGGGGGGGGGTTCACCCCTCCACTTT	CASRLQGGGSPLHF
NA	NA	TRBV5-1	TRBJ1-1	TGCGCCTCAGCTCTGGGGGGCACTGAAGCTTTCTTT	CASALGGTEAFF
TRBD2	many	TRBV5-1	TRBJ2-7	TGCGCCAGCTCACCGGGGGGGCTCTACGAGCAGTACTTC	CASSPGGLYEQYF
NA	many	TRBV4-1	TRBJ2-5	TGCGCCAGCAGCCAAGATTCTCCTGGCGGGGGCCTAGAGACCCAGTACTTC	CASSQDSPGGGLETQYF
TRBD2	many	TRBV20-1	TRBJ2-5	TGCAGTGCTAGAGAGCCGGGAGGAAGAGAGACCCAGTACTTC	CSAREPGGRETQYF
TRBD2	many	TRBV29-1	TRBJ2-5	TGCAGCGCCACGCTAGCAGCGGGGGGGACCCAGTACTTC	CSATLAAGGTQYF
TRBD2	many	TRBV7-2	TRBJ2-1	TGTGCCAGCACCAAGGGGGACGGGGGGGTGTACAATGAGCAGTTCTTC	CASTKGDGGVYNEQFF
NA	many	TRBV20-1	TRBJ2-7	TGCAGTGCTAGATCATGGGGGCTAGCGGCTTCCTACGAGCAGTACTTC	CSARSWGLAASYEQYF
TRBD1	few	TRBV20-1	TRBJ1-6	TGCAGTGCTAGGGGACAGGGGTTTTCACCCCTCAACTTT	CSARGQGFSPLNF